These 18 T cell receptor beta chains were all obtained from the same sample, sequenced in a study of post-analysis software for immune sequencing data (dated by TCRdb to between 2015 and 2016). What the research found in general, with its limitations: Several TRBV segments, including TRBV5-6, TRBV5-1 and TRBV20-1, were significantly more frequent in patients than controls.

These receptors have no known antigen. The library relied on PCR. The sample was run on an Illumina HiSeq 2500. Unique molecular identifiers were incorporated into TCR beta cDNA libraries to reduce PCR and sequencing biases. In TCRdb, the public reads were trimmed at Q25 with fastp and aligned with MiXCR, with productive beta chains retained. Each CDR3 protein gets just one entry, which takes the most common genes and DNA from the rows behind it. Present in this sample are about 810,000 distinct CDR3 sequences, 53% of which were seen just once. In total, the top ten clones hold under 6% of the sample. The sample was blood. The receptors here all came from a girl aged 5-17 years with multiple sclerosis.

The V gene is TRBV5-1, the J gene TRBJ1-2, with TRBD1 identical over 7 bases. CDR3 length equals 13 residues. Germline V gives CDR1 SGHRS, CDR2 YFSETQ. J gave up 6 bases and V 4 bases, and 6 bases lay outside the gene matches. The CDR3 DNA follows: TGCGCCAGCAGCCGTGGACAGGCAGATGGCTACACCTTC. It encodes CASSRGQADGYTF.

The chain carries TRBV7-8 and TRBJ2-5; 12 positions agree with TRBD2. The J call may be incorrect, as the DNA end agrees better with TRBJ2-7. Germline V gene data show CDR1 as SGHVS and CDR2 as FQNEAQ. The CDR3 loop spans 18 amino acids. CDR3 sequence: CASSTGLAGTGGPYEQYF. CDR3 DNA sequence: TGTGCCAGCAGCACTGGACTAGCGGGAACGGGTGGTCCTTACGAGCAGTACTTC.

The CDR3 DNA is TGCAGTGCCAATAGAGCACAGGGGGACAATCAGCCCCAGCATTTT. It specifies CSANRAQGDNQPQHF. The rearrangement links TRBV20-1 to TRBJ1-5, with 8 bases that match TRBD1. Per germline, CDR1 DFQATT and CDR2 SNEGSKA (reference sequence). This CDR3 has 15 residues. The ends lost 6 bases at V and 3 bases at J; junction bases unmatched: 10.

V gene TRBV7-8 combines with J gene TRBJ1-5; D call uncertain. The V end lost 3 bases, the J end lost 5 bases, and 11 bases lay between the germline ends. The CDR3 is 14 residues long. Germline V CDR1 and CDR2: SGHVS, FQNEAQ. The CDR3 coding sequence is TGTGCCAGCAGCTTGGAGAAACCCGATCAGCCCCAGCATTTT. Protein: CASSLEKPDQPQHF.

Only one count was recorded for this clonotype. V and J are TRBV5-5 and TRBJ1-2, with D possibly being TRBD1 (6 bases). The CDR3 contains 16 residues. Trimming took 3 bases from V and 8 from J, leaving 23 bases between them. The V gene's germline CDR1 is SGHKS and CDR2 YYEKEE (reference sequence). In DNA, the CDR3 is TGTGCCAGCAGCTCTTGGCCTCCAGGAGCCCAGGGGGGCTACACCTTC. It is translated as CASSSWPPGAQGGYTF.

The chain recombines TRBV5-1 with TRBJ2-7; 13 nucleotides agree with TRBD2. V trimming: 0 bases; J trimming: 5 bases; junction bases outside the gene matches: 8. Germline V gene data show CDR1 as SGHRS and CDR2 as YFSETQ. The CDR3 has 17 residues. The CDR3 nucleotides read TGCGCCAGCAGCTTGGCCGGGACTAGCGGGAACCTCCACGAGCAGTACTTC. Its protein product is CASSLAGTSGNLHEQYF.

The V gene is TRBV4-1, the J gene TRBJ1-5; perhaps TRBD1 as D (6 bases). The V gene lost 0 bases and the J gene lost 9 bases, with 18 bases spanning the gap. The germline V gene has CDR1 MGHRA and CDR2 YSYEKL. The CDR3 length is 16 residues. The CDR3 protein is CASSQETQGLLRPQHF. The CDR3 nucleotides read TGCGCCAGCAGCCAAGAGACACAGGGACTCTTGAGGCCCCAGCATTTT.

This clonotype was detected many times. The chain carries TRBV7-2 and TRBJ2-7; D may be TRBD1 (6 bases). CDR3 size: 12 residues. CDR1 and CDR2 from the germline V gene are SGHTA and FQGNSA. With 3 bases removed from V and 9 bases from J, the gap between germline ends came to 12 bases. The CDR3 sequence is CASSLGARGQYF. In DNA form, the CDR3 reads TGTGCCAGCAGCTTGGGGGCCCGAGGGCAGTACTTC. The full variable domain, rest sourced from reference TRBV7-2 and TRBJ2-7, is GAGVSQSPSNKVTEKGKDVELRCDPISGHTALYWYRQSLGQGLEFLIYFQGNSAPDKSGLPSDRFSAERTGGSVSTLTIQRTQQEDSAVYLCASSLGARGQYFGPGTRLTVT.

This clonotype was observed a handful of times. At one end the junction does not follow the germline gene, possibly because of a read error. This chain uses TRBV7-7 with TRBJ2-7, with D possibly being TRBD2 (7 bases). Germline V gene sequence: CDR1 SSHAT, CDR2 FNYEAQ (reference sequence). CDR3 length: 15 residues. The CDR3 region has the DNA TGTGCTAGCAGCTTAGGCGGGAGAGACAGGAGCGAGCAGTACTTC. Protein sequence: CASSLGGRDRSEQYF. Drawing the rest from reference TRBV7-7 and TRBJ2-7, the complete variable domain is GAGVSQSPRYKVTKRGQDVTLRCDPISSHATLYWYQQALGQGPEFLTYFNYEAQPDKSGLPSDRFSAERPEGSISTLTIQRTEQRDSAMYRCASSLGGRDRSEQYFGPGTRLTVT.

This clonotype occurred a few times. The V call is TRBV2, the J call TRBJ2-7, with D maybe TRBD1 (5 bases). V lost 7 bases and J 0 bases, leaving 10 bases between the germline ends. Germline-derived CDR1 and CDR2 are SNHLY and FYNNEI. The CDR3 has 13 amino acids. The CDR3 sequence is CASTVTVSYEQYF. The CDR3 coding sequence is TGTGCCAGCACCGTGACAGTCTCCTACGAGCAGTACTTC.

V and J are TRBV29-1 and TRBJ1-2; no clear D. Per the germline V gene, CDR1 is SQVTM and CDR2 is ANQGSEA. Trimming left V 5 bases short and J 5 bases short, with 6 bases between. CDR3 length equals 10 residues. The CDR3 sequence: CSVYEYGYTF. The DNA of the CDR3 is TGCAGCGTTTATGAATATGGCTACACCTTC.

For this clonotype: The junction differs from germline at one of its ends, possibly a read error. The chain employs TRBV10-3 and TRBJ1-5; weak D call: TRBD1 (5 bases). Germline V CDR1 and CDR2: ENHRY, SYGVKD. The CDR3 is 14 residues long. The CDR3 coding sequence is TGTGCCATCAGTGATGGGGGGAGCAATCGGCCCCAGCATTTT. Protein: CAISDGGSNRPQHF.

The chain carries TRBV27 and TRBJ2-3, with 9 bases fitting TRBD1. The ends lost 8 bases at V and 8 bases at J; junction bases unmatched: 5. The CDR3 spans 12 residues. Germline V gene sequence: CDR1 MNHEY, CDR2 SMNVEV (reference sequence). Written as DNA, the CDR3 is TGTGCCAGCCGGACAGGGGCAGGTACGCAGTATTTT. It specifies CASRTGAGTQYF.

The chain recombines TRBV10-3 with TRBJ1-2; D gene ambiguous. Trimming stripped 2 bases from V and 2 bases from J, with 6 bases between. The CDR3 sequence is 13 residues long. Germline-derived CDR1 and CDR2 are ENHRY and SYGVKD. The CDR3 DNA reads TGTGCCATCAGTGAGGTATTAAACTATGGCTACACCTTC. It translates to CAISEVLNYGYTF.

As DNA, the CDR3 is TGTGCCAGCAGCTCCGACGGAAGGGCCGGCAATGAGCAGTTCTTC. It is translated as CASSSDGRAGNEQFF. The chain carries TRBV7-6 and TRBJ2-1; D unresolved. V lost 4 bases to trimming and J lost 6 bases, with 16 bases between them. This CDR3 has 15 residues. The germline V gene has CDR1 SGHVS and CDR2 FNYEAQ.

This clonotype appeared a few times. This chain links TRBV29-1 with TRBJ1-2; D uncertain. This CDR3 comprises 9 residues. From germline, CDR1 is SQVTM and CDR2 ANQGSEA. Trimming stripped 5 bases from V and 8 bases from J, with 6 bases between. The CDR3 bases are TGCAGCGTTCAGTCGGGCTACACCTTC. It is translated as CSVQSGYTF.

This chain connects TRBV29-1 to TRBJ1-1; the D gene is possibly TRBD1 (6 bases). Germline assignment: CDR1 SQVTM and CDR2 ANQGSEA. V was trimmed by 3 bases and J by 2 bases, leaving 10 bases between them. The CDR3 length is 13 residues. The CDR3 nucleotides are TGCAGCGTTGAGGTACAGGGTAACACTGAAGCTTTCTTT. Protein sequence: CSVEVQGNTEAFF.

The CDR3 loop is CASSFDPKWEQYF. DNA of the CDR3: TGTGCCAGCAGCTTCGACCCTAAATGGGAGCAGTACTTC. J is TRBJ2-7 and V is TRBV3-1; no reliable D call. Germline-derived CDR1 and CDR2 are LGHDT and YNNKEL (reference sequence). The V end lost 5 bases, the J end lost 7 bases, and 15 bases lay between the germline ends. This CDR3 comprises 13 residues.